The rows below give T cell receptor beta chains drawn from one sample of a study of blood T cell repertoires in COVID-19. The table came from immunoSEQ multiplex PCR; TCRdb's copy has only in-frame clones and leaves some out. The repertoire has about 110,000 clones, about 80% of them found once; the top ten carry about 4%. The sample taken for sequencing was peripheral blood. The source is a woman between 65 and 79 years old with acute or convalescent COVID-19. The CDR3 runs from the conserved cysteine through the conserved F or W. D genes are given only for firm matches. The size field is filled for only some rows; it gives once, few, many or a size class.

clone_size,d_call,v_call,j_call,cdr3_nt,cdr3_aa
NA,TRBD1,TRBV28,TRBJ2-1,TGTGCCAGCAGTTATCAGGGGGCGCAAGGTGAGCAGTTCTTC,CASSYQGAQGEQFF
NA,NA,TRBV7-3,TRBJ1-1,TGTGCCAGCAGCTCTTACTTCAACACTGAAGCTTTCTTT,CASSSYFNTEAFF
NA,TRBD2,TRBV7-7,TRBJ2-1,TGTGCCAGCGCAGCGGGAGTCAGCAATGAGCAGTTCTTC,CASAAGVSNEQFF
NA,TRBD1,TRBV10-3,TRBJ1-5,TGTGCCATCAGTGCATCCGGGACAGGGATAAGCAATCAGCCCCAGCATTTT,CAISASGTGISNQPQHF
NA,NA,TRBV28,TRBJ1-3,TGTGCCAGCAGTTTCGGGTTGCAGGGGATCACTGGAAACACCATATATTTT,CASSFGLQGITGNTIYF
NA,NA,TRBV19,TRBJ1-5,TGTGCCAGTAGGCGGGCGGATTATAGCAATCAGCCCCAGCATTTT,CASRRADYSNQPQHF
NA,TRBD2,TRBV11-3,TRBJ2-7,TGTGCCAGCAGGCCAACTAGCGGAAGATACGAGCAGTACTTC,CASRPTSGRYEQYF
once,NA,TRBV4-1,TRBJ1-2,TGCGCCAGCAGCCAAGCATCAAACTATGGCTACACCTTC,CASSQASNYGYTF
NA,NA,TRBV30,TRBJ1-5,TGTGCCTGGAGTGTGGACAGATTCAATCAGCCCCAGCATTTT,CAWSVDRFNQPQHF
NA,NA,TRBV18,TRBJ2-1,TGTGCCAGCTCACCCCGCTTGGGGGCGGATAATGAGCAGTTCTTC,CASSPRLGADNEQFF
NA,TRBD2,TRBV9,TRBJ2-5,TGTGCCAGCAGCGTTAGCGGGAGTTGGCAAGAGACCCAGTACTTC,CASSVSGSWQETQYF
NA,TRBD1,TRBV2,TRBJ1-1,TGTGCCAGCACCCGGGACAGGGACACTGAAGCTTTCTTT,CASTRDRDTEAFF
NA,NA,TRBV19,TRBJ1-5,TGTGCCAGTAGCCCGCGGGAGGGGGGCGGCCAGCATTTT,CASSPREGGGQHF
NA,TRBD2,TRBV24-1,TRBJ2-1,TGTGCCACCAGTGATTCGGATAGCGGGAGGAATGAGCAGTTCTTC,CATSDSDSGRNEQFF
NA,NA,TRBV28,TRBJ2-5,TGTGCCAGCAGTATCCTCGACTCCCCAGCGACCCAGTACTTC,CASSILDSPATQYF
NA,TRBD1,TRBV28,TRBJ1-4,TGTGCCAGCAGTTTCTGGGACAGACGAGAAAAACTGTTTTTT,CASSFWDRREKLFF
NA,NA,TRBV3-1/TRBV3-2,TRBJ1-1,TGTGCCAGCAGTGAGGCCTACACTTTGACCACTGAAGCTTTCTTT,CASSEAYTLTTEAFF
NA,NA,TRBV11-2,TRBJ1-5,TGTGCCAGCAGCTTATCGACAGGTAATCAGCCCCAGCATTTT,CASSLSTGNQPQHF
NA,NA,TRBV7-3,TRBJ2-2,TGTGCCAGCAGCCCCCTCGGAGCGGGGAACACCGGGGAGCTGTTTTTT,CASSPLGAGNTGELFF
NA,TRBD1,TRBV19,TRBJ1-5,TGTGCCAGTAGTGAAGGACAGGGTCCAAATCAGCCCCAGCATTTT,CASSEGQGPNQPQHF
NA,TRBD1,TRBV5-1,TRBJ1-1,TGCGCCAGCACACGGGGGACAGGACGGGCGAACACTGAAGCTTTCTTT,CASTRGTGRANTEAFF
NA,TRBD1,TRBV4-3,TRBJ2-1,TGCGCCAGCAGCTTCGGTCTGGGGACAGCTTCCTACAATGAGCAGTTCTTC,CASSFGLGTASYNEQFF
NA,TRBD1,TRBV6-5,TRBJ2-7,TGTGCCACCCGGGACAGGGGTGGCCACGAGCAGTACTTC,CATRDRGGHEQYF
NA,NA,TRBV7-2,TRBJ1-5,TGTGCCAGCAGCTTATTTCGGACAGTGAATCAGCCCCAGCATTTT,CASSLFRTVNQPQHF
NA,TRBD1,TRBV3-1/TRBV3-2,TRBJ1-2,TGTGCCACCTTGGGGGGACAGCCGGGGAGCTACACCTTC,CATLGGQPGSYTF
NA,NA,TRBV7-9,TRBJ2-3,TGTGCCAGCAGCTTAGATTCGGGACATAAAGATACGCAGTATTTT,CASSLDSGHKDTQYF
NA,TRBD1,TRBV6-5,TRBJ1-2,TGTGCCAGCAGTTCCGGACAGGGCTCCGCGGGAACATTC,CASSSGQGSAGTF
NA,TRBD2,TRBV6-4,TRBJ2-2,TGTGCCAGCCAAACCGGGGAAGCGGGAGGGTCGAACACCGGGGAGCTGTTTTTT,CASQTGEAGGSNTGELFF
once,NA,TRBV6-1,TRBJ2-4,TGTGCCAGCAGTGAAGCGTTGGGGGGGGCCCGAGCCAAAAACATTCAGTACTTC,CASSEALGGARAKNIQYF
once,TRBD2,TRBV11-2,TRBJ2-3,TGTGCCAGCAGCTCCCAAACTAGCGGGAGTCGGAATACGCAGTATTTT,CASSSQTSGSRNTQYF
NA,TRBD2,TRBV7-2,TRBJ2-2,TGTGCCAGCAGCCTAATAGCGGGGGGCGATACCGGGGAGCTGTTTTTT,CASSLIAGGDTGELFF
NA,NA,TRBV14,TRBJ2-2,TGTGCCAGCAGCCACAGGGGCGGCACCGGGGAGCTGTTTTTT,CASSHRGGTGELFF
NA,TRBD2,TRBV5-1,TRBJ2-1,TGCGCCAGCAGCGGGGGACTAGCGGAAACTAATGAGCAGTTCTTC,CASSGGLAETNEQFF
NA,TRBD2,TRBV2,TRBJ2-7,TGTGCCAGTAGCGGGAGTCGATACGAGCAGTACTTC,CASSGSRYEQYF
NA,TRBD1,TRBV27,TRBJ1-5,TGTGCCAGCAGTTTACAGGGGGATCAGCCCCAGCATTTT,CASSLQGDQPQHF
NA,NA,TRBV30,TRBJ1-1,TGTGCCTGGAGCTTAGGGGGGGTACAAGCTTTCTTT,CAWSLGGVQAFF
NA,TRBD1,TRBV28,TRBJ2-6,TGTGCCAGCATTAGAACAGGGGCTGGGGCCAACGTCCTGACTTTC,CASIRTGAGANVLTF
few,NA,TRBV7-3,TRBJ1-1,TGTGCCAGCAGCTTAGACTCGGCTGTGAACACTGAAGCTTTCTTT,CASSLDSAVNTEAFF
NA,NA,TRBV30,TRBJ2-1,TGTGCCTGGAGTGTACGCCTAGCCGTGGATGAGCAGTTCTTC,CAWSVRLAVDEQFF
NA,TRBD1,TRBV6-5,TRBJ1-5,TGTGCCAGCAGTAGACAGGGGACGATGCAGCCCCAGCATTTT,CASSRQGTMQPQHF
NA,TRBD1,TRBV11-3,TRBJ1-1,TGTGCCAGCAGCTTGACAGGGTCTCAGGCCACTGAAGCTTTCTTT,CASSLTGSQATEAFF